The clone carrying this TCR beta chain was counted a few times. The ends were cut back, 6 bases at V and 4 bases at J, with 24 bases in the middle. This CDR3 spans 17 amino acids. CDR1 and CDR2 (germline): MNHEY, SVGAGI. What was amplified from RNA transcripts were TCR beta CDR3 regions. The TCR CDR3 was amplified in a first-round RT-PCR using the HTBI primer set. TCRdb redid the calling of the multiplex PCR reads with MiXCR, one entry per CDR3 protein. The data contain about 500,000 distinct CDR3 sequences, around 43% of them singletons. Exclusion of patients followed from uncontrolled infection, other autoimmune disease, pregnancy or lactation. This sample stems from a study of T cells in Graves' hyperthyroidism and ophthalmopathy.

Sequencing was carried out using peripheral blood or thyroid tissue (not recorded which). The V gene is TRBV6-5, the J gene TRBJ2-5; weak D call: TRBD2 (6 bases). The clonotype was recovered from an adult woman with Graves' disease, either hyperthyroidism or ophthalmopathy (not recorded which). DNA of the CDR3: TGTGCCAGCAGCCGCTTTCCGGGACGGAGGAGGGCAGAGACCCAGTACTTC. Translated: CASSRFPGRRRAETQYF.